This T cell receptor (beta chain) was recorded in a study of neurological immune-mediated disorders. Study conclusions and caveats: The most TCR clonal expansion was seen in HTLV-1-associated myelopathy, whereas the least was seen in multiple sclerosis, below the level in healthy controls. No expanded-clone CDR3 amino acid sequence recurred across subjects, suggesting private TCR-beta repertoires.

In its sample, this clonotype was seen many times. No antigen is known for it. By 5'RACE with 10-nucleotide random UMIs, the cDNA was made. A single run covered 15-18 subjects with over 160 million TCR-beta sequences. A single record per CDR3 protein comes from TCRdb applying MiXCR to the 5' RACE reads. This table holds tens of thousands of distinct CDR3 sequences, 9.7% found once. The CDR3 extends over 11 amino acids. V lost 4 bases, J lost 7 bases, and 5 bases lay in between. In germline, CDR1 is ENHRY, CDR2 SYGVKD. As for time point: longitudinal time-point 2. The chain couples TRBV10-3 to TRBJ2-1; D is ambiguous. This TCR came from a man aged 25-45 years in good health. What was sequenced was PBMCs. Written as DNA, the CDR3 is TGTGCCATCAGTGGTTCTAATGAGCAGTTCTTC. Translated: CAISGSNEQFF.